This entry concerns a single TCR beta chain. Measured with immunoSEQ multiplex PCR; TCRdb has only the in-frame clones, and not every one. The table lists roughly 200,000 clones, around 80% of them singletons. This CDR3 has 12 amino acids. Trimming removed 10 bases at V and 7 bases at J, with 16 bases between. CDR1 and CDR2 (germline): MDHEN, SYDVKM. This record comes from a study of cytomegalovirus exposure and HLA in healthy donors. The specimen was PBMCs. The gene calls are TRBV28 and TRBJ1-2, with a tentative D call TRBD1 (5 bases). This TCR was sampled from a woman aged 30 to 39 in good health and CMV-seronegative. CDR3 sequence reads: CATDGREVGYTF. The CDR3 nucleotides are TGTGCCACCGACGGCAGGGAGGTTGGCTACACCTTC.